This TCR beta chain was retrieved from a study of cytomegalovirus exposure and HLA in healthy donors. The germline V gene has CDR1 LNHDA and CDR2 SQIVND (reference sequence). The CDR3 is made up of 12 amino acids. The ends were cut back, 8 bases at V and 2 bases at J, with 9 bases in the middle. PCR was performed using 60 Vbeta and 13 Jbeta primers. Repertoires were generated with immunoSEQ multiplex PCR, while TCRdb's copy carries only in-frame clones and drops some. There are under 120,000 clones in the sample; 74% occur only once, and around 2.5% lies in the top ten. Findings and limits, study-wide: Published work reported that the classifier diagnosed cytomegalovirus status with high specificity and sensitivity. Roughly uniform depth of sequencing across donors was assumed in presence/absence analyses. Many donors shared some public TCRs, even though most TCR sequences were rare. A further, later analysis showed that HLA-associated TCR beta chains (compared with equally common others) were more clonally expanded.

Regarding this clone: Antigen specificity is unknown.

The sequence came from a man aged 50 or older in good health and CMV-seropositive. The V gene is TRBV19, the J gene TRBJ1-1, with unresolved D. Material for sequencing was PBMCs. CDR3 region: CASGRQNTEAFF. CDR3 DNA: TGTGCCAGTGGCCGCCAAAACACTGAAGCTTTCTTT. Looking up the rest from reference TRBV19 and TRBJ1-1 gives the full variable domain: DGGITQSPKYLFRKEGQNVTLSCEQNLNHDAMYWYRQDPGQGLRLIYYSQIVNDFQKGDIAEGYSVSREKKESFPLTVTSAQKNPTAFYLCASGRQNTEAFFGQGTRLTVV.